The T cell receptor (beta chain) described here comes from a study of CD8+ T cells in alopecia areata. As for the study in general: For the treated group, dosing was oral tofacitinib at 5 to 10 mg twice daily.

Researchers took lesional scalp punch biopsies and peripheral blood from people who were alopecia areata patients. Using a FACSAria, the CD4+ and CD8+ T cells were sorted from the PBMCs. Sequencing templates came from extracted RNA that was reverse transcribed into cDNA. The method was immunoSEQ multiplex PCR; TCRdb's version includes in-frame clones alone and lacks a portion of them. The sample lists 120,000 or so clones, around two fifths occurring once. J gave up 2 bases and V 6 bases, and 1 base lay outside the gene matches. The CDR3 is 13 amino acids. Germline CDR1 and CDR2: SQVTM and ANQGSEA. The chain uses TRBV29-1 and TRBJ1-5; 10 positions agree with TRBD1. This sequence originates from a human donor with alopecia areata. Sequencing was carried out using CD4+ T cells sorted from blood. In DNA, the CDR3 is TGCAGCGTCGGGACAGGGGGCAATCAGCCCCAGCATTTT. Translation gives CSVGTGGNQPQHF.